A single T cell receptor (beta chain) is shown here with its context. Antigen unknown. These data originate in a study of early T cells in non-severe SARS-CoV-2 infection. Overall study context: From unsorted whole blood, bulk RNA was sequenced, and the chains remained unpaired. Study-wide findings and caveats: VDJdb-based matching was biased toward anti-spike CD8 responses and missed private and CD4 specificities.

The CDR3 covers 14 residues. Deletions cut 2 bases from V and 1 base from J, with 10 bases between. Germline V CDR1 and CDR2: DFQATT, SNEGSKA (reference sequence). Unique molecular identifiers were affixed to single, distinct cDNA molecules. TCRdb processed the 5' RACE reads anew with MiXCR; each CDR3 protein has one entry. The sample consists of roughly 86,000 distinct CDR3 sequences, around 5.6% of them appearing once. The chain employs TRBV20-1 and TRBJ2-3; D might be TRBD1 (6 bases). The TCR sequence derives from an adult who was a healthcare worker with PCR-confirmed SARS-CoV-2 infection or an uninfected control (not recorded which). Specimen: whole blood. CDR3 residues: CSARRTDRTDTQYF. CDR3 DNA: TGCAGTGCTAGAAGGACAGATCGCACAGATACGCAGTATTTT.